Below are 14 T cell receptor beta chains sequenced from a single sample in a study of cytomegalovirus exposure and HLA in healthy donors (dated by TCRdb to the late 2010s). The protocol used for the library was the immunoSEQ multiplex PCR assay. The multiplex PCR relied on a mix of 60 forward primers for TCR Vbeta segments and 13 reverse primers for TCR Jbeta segments. TCRdb stores this immuneACCESS table with in-frame sequences only. Part of the clones is absent; in the studies checked, under half of the shortfall reflects unresolved V genes, and no reason is known for the rest. This sample is represented by about 190,000 clones; about four fifths of them were singletons. About 2.4% of the sample goes to the ten largest clones. Sequenced sample: PBMCs. The receptor set was obtained from a male donor in good health and CMV-seronegative.

This clone was seen just once. V and J are TRBV27 and TRBJ1-5, with 7 bases that match TRBD1. Germline CDR1 is MNHEY and CDR2 is SMNVEV (reference sequence). The V segment lost 3 bases and the J segment 7 bases; nucleotides outside the gene matches: 6. This CDR3 comprises 14 residues. The CDR3 nucleotides are TGTGCCAGCAGTTTTGACAGGGTCTCCCAGCCCCAGCATTTT. Its translation: CASSFDRVSQPQHF.

This clone was seen once. V usage is TRBV19 and J usage is TRBJ2-1; D call uncertain. The CDR3 runs 15 residues. V shed 4 bases and J shed 2 bases, with 12 bases lying between them. Germline-derived CDR1 and CDR2 are LNHDA and SQIVND (reference sequence). CDR3 nucleotide sequence: TGTGCCAGTAGTACTACTCGCTCCACCTACAATGAGCAGTTCTTC. Translated: CASSTTRSTYNEQFF.

The gene calls are TRBV27 and TRBJ2-7; a possible D gene is TRBD1 (5 bases). The CDR3 totals 13 residues. V was shortened by 6 bases and J by 6 bases, with 15 bases between the two germline ends. CDR1 is MNHEY and CDR2 is SMNVEV in the germline V gene (reference sequence). DNA for the CDR3: TGTGCCAGCAGATCATTCAGGGTCCGCGAGCAGTACTTC. Its translation is CASRSFRVREQYF.

This clone was seen once. The chain carries TRBV30 and TRBJ1-2; perhaps TRBD1 as D (6 bases). Germline-derived CDR1 and CDR2 are GTSNPN and SVGIG (reference sequence). V lost 1 base and J 4 bases, leaving 16 bases between the germline ends. The CDR3 sequence is 15 residues long. CDR3: CAWSALPGTSYGYTF. CDR3 DNA sequence: TGTGCCTGGAGTGCACTACCCGGGACAAGCTATGGCTACACCTTC.

This chain links TRBV5-1 with TRBJ2-5, with 10 bases aligning to TRBD1. CDR3 length equals 14 residues. V was clipped by 4 bases and J by 5 bases; unmatched bases: 5. CDR1 is SGHRS and CDR2 is YFSETQ in the germline V gene. The CDR3 region is CASSARQGAETQYF. In DNA, the CDR3 is TGCGCCAGCAGCGCCCGACAGGGGGCGGAGACCCAGTACTTC.

The sample holds a few counts of this clone. The rearrangement joins TRBV6-4 to TRBJ2-7; 9 nucleotides match TRBD1. Per germline, CDR1 MRHNA and CDR2 SNTAGT. J gave up 6 bases and V 6 bases, and 12 bases lay outside the gene matches. The CDR3 is 15 residues long. CDR3: CASSKVGTGLAEQYF. The CDR3 DNA reads TGTGCCAGCAGCAAGGTCGGGACAGGGTTGGCCGAGCAGTACTTC.

V is TRBV6-5 and J is TRBJ1-1; unclear D gene. The CDR3 runs to 12 residues. Germline V gene lookup returns CDR1 MNHEY and CDR2 SVGAGI. With 8 bases removed from V and 3 bases from J, the gap between germline ends came to 10 bases. Here the CDR3 reads CASRGGHTEAFF. CDR3 DNA: TGTGCCAGCCGGGGAGGGCACACTGAAGCTTTCTTT.

With respect to this clone: Germline and junction disagree at one end, which may indicate a read error. The chain has TRBV27 and TRBJ1-2; a weak D match, TRBD1 (5 bases). Germline V gives CDR1 MNHEY, CDR2 SMNVEV (reference sequence). CDR3 length equals 12 residues. CDR3 loop: CASSSGFDGYPF. CDR3 nucleotides: TGTGCCAGCAGTTCAGGGTTTGATGGCTACCCCTTC.

The rearrangement uses TRBV25-1 and TRBJ2-1; perhaps TRBD1 as D (5 bases). This CDR3 region has 17 residues. The V end was cut by 1 base, the J end by 0 bases, with 13 bases between. Germline CDR1 and CDR2: MGHDK and SYGVNS. This CDR3 reads CASSEFGASSSYNEQFF. The CDR3 DNA follows: TGTGCCAGCAGTGAATTTGGGGCCTCCTCCTCCTACAATGAGCAGTTCTTC.

Only one count was recorded for this clone. The J gene is TRBJ2-7, the V gene TRBV5-4; 10 bases are a match to TRBD2. Trimming removed 0 bases from V and 6 bases from J; junction bases left unmatched: 9. The V gene's germline CDR1 is SGHNT and CDR2 YYREEE (reference sequence). The CDR3 contains 16 residues. CDR3 DNA sequence: TGTGCCAGCAGCTTGGGGCCTAGCGGGAGAGGTTTCGAGCAGTACTTC. Its translation is CASSLGPSGRGFEQYF.

The chain couples TRBV29-1 to TRBJ2-2; maybe TRBD2 (5 bases). The CDR3 sequence is 12 residues long. The V end lost 7 bases, the J end lost 4 bases, and 10 bases lay between the germline ends. CDR1 SQVTM and CDR2 ANQGSEA come from the germline V gene. As DNA, the CDR3 is TGCAGCGGCCAGGAGGTCACCGGGGAGCTGTTTTTT. Translated: CSGQEVTGELFF.

The V and J genes are TRBV5-1 and TRBJ1-6, with 7 bases aligning to TRBD1. With 4 bases clipped from V and 0 bases from J, the junction kept 13 bases outside the gene matches. This CDR3 contains 19 residues. The germline V gene encodes CDR1 SGHRS and CDR2 YFSETQ. The CDR3 DNA reads TGCGCCAGCAGCCCGAGAACCGCCGGGGACAGCTCCTATAATTCACCCCTCCACTTT. Its protein is CASSPRTAGDSSYNSPLHF.

The chain couples TRBV9 to TRBJ2-5; D remains unclear. Trimming took off 0 bases at V and 0 bases at J, with 12 bases between the two ends. Germline assignment: CDR1 SGDLS and CDR2 YYNGEE. The CDR3 is 16 amino acids. The CDR3 loop is CASSVEGSLYQETQYF. Written as DNA, the CDR3 is TGTGCCAGCAGCGTAGAAGGTAGCTTATACCAAGAGACCCAGTACTTC.

V gene TRBV30 combines with J gene TRBJ2-7, with 8 bases matching TRBD1. Trimming took 1 base from V and 0 from J; bases not matched to a gene: 8. From germline, CDR1 is GTSNPN and CDR2 SVGIG (reference sequence). CDR3 length: 16 amino acids. The chain's CDR3 is CAWSGRTGRISYEQYF. CDR3 in DNA: TGTGCCTGGAGTGGCCGGACAGGGAGAATCTCCTACGAGCAGTACTTC.